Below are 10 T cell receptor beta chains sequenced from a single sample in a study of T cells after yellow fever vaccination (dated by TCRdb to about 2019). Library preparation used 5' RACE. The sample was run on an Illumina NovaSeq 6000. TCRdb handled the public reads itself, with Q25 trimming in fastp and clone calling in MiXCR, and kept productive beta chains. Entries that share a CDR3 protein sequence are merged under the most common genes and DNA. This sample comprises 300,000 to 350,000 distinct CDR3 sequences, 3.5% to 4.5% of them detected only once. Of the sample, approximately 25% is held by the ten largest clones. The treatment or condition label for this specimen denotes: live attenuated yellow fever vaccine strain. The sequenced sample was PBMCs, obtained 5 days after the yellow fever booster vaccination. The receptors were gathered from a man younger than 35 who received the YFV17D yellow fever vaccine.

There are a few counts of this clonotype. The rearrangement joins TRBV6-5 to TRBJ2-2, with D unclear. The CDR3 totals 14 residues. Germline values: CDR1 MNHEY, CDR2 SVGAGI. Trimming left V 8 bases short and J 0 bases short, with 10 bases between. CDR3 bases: TGTGCCAGCGCCCTACTGGCGAACACCGGGGAGCTGTTTTTT. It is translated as CASALLANTGELFF.

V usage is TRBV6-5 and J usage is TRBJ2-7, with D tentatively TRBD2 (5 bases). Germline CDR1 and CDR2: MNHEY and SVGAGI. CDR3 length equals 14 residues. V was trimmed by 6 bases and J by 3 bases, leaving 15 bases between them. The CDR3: CASSKLSGNYEQYF. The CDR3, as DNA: TGTGCCAGCAGCAAGCTGTCCGGGAACTACGAGCAGTACTTC.

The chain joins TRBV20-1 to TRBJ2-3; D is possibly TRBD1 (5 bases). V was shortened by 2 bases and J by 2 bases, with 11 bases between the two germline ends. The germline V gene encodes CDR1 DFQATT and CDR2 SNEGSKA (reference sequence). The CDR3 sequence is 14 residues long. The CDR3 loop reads CSARQGSNTDTQYF. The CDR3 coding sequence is TGCAGTGCTAGACAGGGTAGCAACACAGATACGCAGTATTTT.

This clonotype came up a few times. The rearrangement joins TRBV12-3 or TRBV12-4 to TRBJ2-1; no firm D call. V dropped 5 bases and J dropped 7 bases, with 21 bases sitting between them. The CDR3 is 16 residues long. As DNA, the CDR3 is TGTGCCAGCAGTCCCTCCGGCGTACAGCTCGGGAATGAGCAGTTCTTC. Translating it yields CASSPSGVQLGNEQFF.

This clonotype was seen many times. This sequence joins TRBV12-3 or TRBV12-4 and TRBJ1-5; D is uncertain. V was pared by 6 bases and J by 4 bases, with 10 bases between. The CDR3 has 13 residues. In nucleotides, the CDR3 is TGTGCCAGCAGCACGTGGTGGAATCAGCCCCAGCATTTT. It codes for CASSTWWNQPQHF.

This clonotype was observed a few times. The CDR3 DNA reads as TGTGCCAGCAGCTTGGATTCTGGGGGCGTGACAGATACGCAGTATTTT. Translation gives CASSLDSGGVTDTQYF. The chain joins TRBV5-6 to TRBJ2-3, with D possibly matching TRBD1 (6 bases). Germline values: CDR1 SGHDT, CDR2 YYEEEE. The CDR3 spans 16 residues. V shed 0 bases and J shed 3 bases, with 14 bases lying between them.

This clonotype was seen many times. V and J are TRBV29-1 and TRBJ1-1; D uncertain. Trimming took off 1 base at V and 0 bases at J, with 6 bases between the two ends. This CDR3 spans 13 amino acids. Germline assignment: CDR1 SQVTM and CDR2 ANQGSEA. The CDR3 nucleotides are TGCAGCGTTGAAGGGACGATGAACACTGAAGCTTTCTTT. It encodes CSVEGTMNTEAFF.

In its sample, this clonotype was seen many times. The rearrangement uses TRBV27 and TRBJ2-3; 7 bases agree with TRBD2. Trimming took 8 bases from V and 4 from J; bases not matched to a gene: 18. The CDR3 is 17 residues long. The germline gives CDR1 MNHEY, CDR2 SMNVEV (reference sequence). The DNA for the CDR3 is TGTGCCAGCTACTCACCCGGGAGGCATCCCTGGGCAGATACGCAGTATTTT. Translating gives CASYSPGRHPWADTQYF.

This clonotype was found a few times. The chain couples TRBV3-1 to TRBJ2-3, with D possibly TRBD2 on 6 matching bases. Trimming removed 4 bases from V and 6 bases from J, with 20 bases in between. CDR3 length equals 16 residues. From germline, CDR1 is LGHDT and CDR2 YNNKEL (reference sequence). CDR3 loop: CASSLYTGGSPDTQYF. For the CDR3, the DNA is TGTGCCAGCAGCCTTTACACCGGGGGTTCGCCCGATACGCAGTATTTT.

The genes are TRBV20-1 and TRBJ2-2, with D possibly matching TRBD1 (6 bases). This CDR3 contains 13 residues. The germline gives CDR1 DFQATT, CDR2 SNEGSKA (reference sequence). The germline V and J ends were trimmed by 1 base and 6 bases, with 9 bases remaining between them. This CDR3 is CSARGTVPGELFF. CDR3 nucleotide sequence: TGCAGTGCTAGAGGGACAGTTCCCGGGGAGCTGTTTTTT.